The T cell receptor beta chain under discussion was sequenced for a study of T-cell memory formation after mild COVID-19 (dated by TCRdb to about 2021). Describing the broader study: Most TCR sequence clusters were specific to one of the two donors. Longitudinal TCRalpha and TCRbeta repertoire sequencing tracked T-cell clones expanding and contracting after mild COVID-19 in two donors. The cohort was made up of two young adult volunteers, one female and one male, who were previously healthy. The full study reports these points: Clones contracting from day 15 to 85 had balanced CD4/CD8 phenotypes, while a second wave expanding from day 15 to 37 was biased towards CD4+. Some responding clones were found in pre-infection memory, which suggests that pre-existing cross-reactive memory T cells took part in the SARS-CoV-2 response. Contracting CD4+ clones turned up mainly in the CM and EM memory subsets, whereas EMRA was where CD8+ clones were enriched. The study covered only a couple of mild cases, and larger cohorts including severe cases with pre-infection samples were considered necessary. Whether the second-wave clones peaking on day 37 were SARS-CoV-2 specific was not confirmed.

Ficoll-Paque density gradient centrifugation was used to isolate PBMCs. Inclusive of the bounding cysteine and phenylalanine, the CDR3 is 15 residues long. Only the CDR3 DNA is retained, 45 bases long and in frame from the first base. Relative to germline, V is 3 bases shorter and J is 9 bases shorter, with 19 bases between their ends. Looking up the germline V gene yields CDR1 SGHTA and CDR2 FQGNSA. The sequencer listed for this sample is Illumina NovaSeq 6000. Using 5'RACE with constant-segment primers, TCRalpha and TCRbeta cDNA libraries were constructed, with sample barcodes and unique molecular identifiers added in the process. RNA was extracted from every sample with Trizol reagent. The libraries were amplified in two PCR steps, and the second step added a second sample barcode and Illumina TruSeq adapters. Sequencing of the libraries was done on an Illumina NovaSeq, producing 2 x 150 bp paired-end reads. From the authors' description of their analysis: With migec v1.2.7, reads were demultiplexed and then collapsed into UMI-guided consensus sequences. Using mixcr v2.1.11, the UMI consensuses were aligned to TRA and TRB V and J templates and assembled into clonotypes. Expanded or contracted clonotypes were those called significant by both edgeR and NoisET, with noise models trained on biological replicates. For edgeR calls, a false discovery rate-adjusted p below 0.01 and a log2 fold-change threshold of 1 were applied. As an exploratory analysis of dynamics, max-normalized trajectories of the 1000 most abundant clonotypes were examined with PCA combined with hierarchical clustering. Separately sequenced CD4+ and CD8+ repertoires were used to assign the CD4 or CD8 phenotype of responding clones. The public sequencing data were trimmed at Q25 with fastp and processed into clonotypes with MiXCR by TCRdb, which kept only in-frame beta chains. CDR3 protein duplicates are merged, each entry listing the most common genes and DNA. The authors' filters were not applied to this entry. The sample table shows 150,000 or so distinct CDR3 sequences, and under 30% are seen once. Approximately 24% of the sample is in the top ten clones.

Note on this clonotype: Which antigen it targets is not known. Per-base qualities were not stored, and no clone one base away is much larger.

The sequenced material came from PBMCs or a T cell subset sorted from them (not recorded which). In this chain, TRBV7-2 is recombined with TRBJ2-3; tentative D gene TRBD2, with 5 bases matching. This clonotype originated in an adult woman who had mild COVID-19 (a few samples of this study predate the infection). The sample titles of this study are shuffled in the database, so cell type and time point are left out; the donor was told from shared clones. The sequenced DNA: TGTGCCAGCAGCTTTGCCAGCGGCACCGGGGAGACGCAGTATTTT. Its translation is CASSFASGTGETQYF.